This TCR beta chain was captured in a study of T cell responses to AZD1222 COVID-19 vaccine. Libraries were prepared by immunoSEQ multiplex PCR; TCRdb keeps only in-frame clonotypes and omits some of them. Here the sample spans 150,000 to 200,000 clones, roughly 94% being singletons. V was clipped by 7 bases and J by 3 bases, with 21 bases between them. This CDR3 comprises 15 residues. Germline CDR1 and CDR2: SQVTM and ANQGSEA. The sample was peripheral blood, taken 28 days after the second AZD1222 dose. The chain recombines TRBV29-1 with TRBJ1-1, with TRBD1 as a possible D gene (6 bases). The receptor comes from an adult who received the AZD1222 COVID-19 vaccine. This CDR3 reads CSAGGVGGVDTEAFF. For the CDR3, the DNA is TGCAGCGCGGGGGGCGTTGGAGGCGTTGACACTGAAGCTTTCTTT.